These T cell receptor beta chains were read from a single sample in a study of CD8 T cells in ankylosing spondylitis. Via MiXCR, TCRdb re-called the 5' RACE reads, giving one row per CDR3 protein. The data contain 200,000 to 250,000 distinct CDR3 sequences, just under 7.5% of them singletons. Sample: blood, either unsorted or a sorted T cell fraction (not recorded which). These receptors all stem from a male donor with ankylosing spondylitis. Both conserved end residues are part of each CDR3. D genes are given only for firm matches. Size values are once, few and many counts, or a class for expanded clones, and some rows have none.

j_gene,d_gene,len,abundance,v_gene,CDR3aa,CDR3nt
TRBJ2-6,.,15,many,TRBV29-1,CSVQEGVSGANVLTF,TGCAGCGTTCAGGAAGGGGTATCTGGGGCCAACGTCCTGACTTTC
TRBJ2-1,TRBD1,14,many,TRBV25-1,CASSAGQGLDEQFF,TGTGCCAGCAGCGCGGGACAGGGGTTGGATGAGCAGTTCTTC
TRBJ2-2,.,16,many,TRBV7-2,CASSLVVRAYTGELFF,TGTGCCAGCAGCTTAGTCGTTAGAGCTTACACCGGGGAGCTGTTTTTT
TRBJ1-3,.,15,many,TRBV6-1,CASRPGTASGNTIYF,TGTGCCAGCAGACCTGGGACGGCCTCTGGAAACACCATATATTTT
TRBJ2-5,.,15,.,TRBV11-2,CASSLVSRAQETQYF,TGTGCCAGCAGCTTAGTATCGCGGGCCCAAGAGACCCAGTACTTC
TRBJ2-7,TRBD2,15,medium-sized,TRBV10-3,CAIKVTSGRRYEQYF,TGTGCCATCAAGGTAACTAGCGGGCGAAGGTACGAGCAGTACTTC
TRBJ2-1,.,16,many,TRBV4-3,CASSQDNRISIDEQFF,TGCGCCAGCAGCCAAGATAATAGGATTTCTATCGATGAGCAGTTCTTC
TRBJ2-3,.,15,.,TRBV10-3,CAISEPIRVTDTQYF,TGTGCCATCAGTGAGCCGATAAGGGTGACAGATACGCAGTATTTT
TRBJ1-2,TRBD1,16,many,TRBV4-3,CASSQDWGQGFYGYTF,TGCGCCAGCAGCCAAGATTGGGGACAGGGGTTCTATGGCTACACCTTC
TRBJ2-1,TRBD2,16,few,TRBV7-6,CASSLYGGGRDNEQFF,TGTGCCAGCAGCCTTTATGGCGGGGGACGGGACAATGAGCAGTTCTTC
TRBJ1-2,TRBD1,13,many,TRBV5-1,CASSWTGGYGYTF,TGCGCCAGCAGCTGGACAGGGGGCTATGGCTACACCTTC
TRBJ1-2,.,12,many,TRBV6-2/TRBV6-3,CASSPRWAGYTF,TGTGCCAGCAGCCCCAGATGGGCCGGCTACACCTTC
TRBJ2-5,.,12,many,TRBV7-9,CASNGDQETQYF,TGTGCCAGCAATGGTGATCAAGAGACCCAGTACTTC
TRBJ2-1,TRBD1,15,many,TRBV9,CASSGQGESYNEQFF,TGTGCCAGCAGCGGACAGGGGGAATCGTACAATGAGCAGTTCTTC
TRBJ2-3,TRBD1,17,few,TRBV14,CASSPTGDRGQTDTQYF,TGTGCCAGCAGCCCAACTGGAGACAGGGGGCAAACAGATACGCAGTATTTT
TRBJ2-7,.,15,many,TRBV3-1,CASSQDLRTAHEQYF,TGTGCCAGCAGCCAAGATCTCCGGACAGCCCACGAGCAGTACTTC
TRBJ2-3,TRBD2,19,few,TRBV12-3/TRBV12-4,CASSFGTSGGAEGTDTQYF,TGTGCCAGCAGTTTCGGGACTAGCGGGGGGGCCGAAGGGACAGATACGCAGTATTTT
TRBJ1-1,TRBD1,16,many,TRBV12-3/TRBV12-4,CASSLSGRGASTEAFF,TGTGCCAGCAGTTTATCCGGCAGGGGGGCGAGCACTGAAGCTTTCTTT
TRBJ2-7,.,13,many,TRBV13,CASSFGGPYEQYF,TGTGCCAGCAGCTTTGGCGGCCCCTACGAGCAGTACTTC
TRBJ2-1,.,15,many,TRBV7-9,CASSGIQGYPNEQFF,TGTGCCAGCAGCGGTATTCAGGGGTATCCTAATGAGCAGTTCTTC
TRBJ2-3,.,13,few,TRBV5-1,CASSLSFTDTQYF,TGCGCCAGCAGCTTATCGTTCACAGATACGCAGTATTTT
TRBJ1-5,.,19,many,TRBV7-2,CAYPGQSPRTGYSNQPQHF,TGTGCCTATCCCGGACAGAGCCCCCGGACCGGTTATAGCAATCAGCCCCAGCATTTT
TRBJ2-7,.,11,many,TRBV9,CASTPSYEQYF,TGTGCCAGCACCCCCTCCTACGAGCAGTACTTC
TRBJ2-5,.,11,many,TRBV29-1,CSVGPSETQYF,TGCAGCGTTGGGCCCTCGGAAACCCAGTACTTC
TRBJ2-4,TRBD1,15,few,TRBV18,CASSPTGLAKNIQYF,TGTGCCAGCTCACCGACAGGGCTAGCCAAAAACATTCAGTACTTC
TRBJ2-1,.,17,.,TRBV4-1,CASSLKAGAPLYNEQFF,TGCGCCAGCAGCCTGAAGGCCGGGGCTCCCCTTTACAATGAGCAGTTCTTC
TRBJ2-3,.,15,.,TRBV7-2,CASSSVVAGTDTQYF,TGTGCCAGCAGCTCCGTGGTAGCGGGCACAGATACGCAGTATTTT
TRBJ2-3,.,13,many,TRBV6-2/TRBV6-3,CASSYRSTDTQYF,TGTGCCAGCAGTTACCGGTCCACAGATACGCAGTATTTT
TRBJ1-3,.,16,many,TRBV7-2,CASSLAGEGTGNTIYF,TGTGCCAGCAGCTTAGCGGGGGAGGGAACTGGAAACACCATATATTTT